These 22 T cell receptor beta chains were sequenced from one sample in a study of T cell responses to AZD1222 COVID-19 vaccine (dated by TCRdb to about 2021). The time point label for this specimen denotes: baseline before first vaccination. Library method: the immunoSEQ multiplex PCR assay. What TCRdb holds here is the immuneACCESS table cut down to in-frame rearrangements. Part of the clones is not present; checked against another copy, under half of the missing clones reflect an unresolved V gene, and the others are unexplained. Here the sample has some 120,000 clones; approximately 89% occur a single time. The top ten clonotypes cover approximately 4.8% of the sample. Here the sequenced sample was peripheral blood, taken on day 0 of AZD1222 vaccination. The receptors originated from an adult in good health.

The chain carries TRBV12-3 or TRBV12-4 and TRBJ1-5, with D uncertain. The CDR3 has 12 residues. Deletions cut 6 bases from V and 1 base from J, with 4 bases between. DNA for the CDR3: TGTGCCAGCAGCCCGAGCAATCAGCCCCAGCATTTT. This translates into CASSPSNQPQHF.

The chain is built from TRBV2 and TRBJ1-5; no clear D gene. The V end was cut by 4 bases, the J end by 2 bases, with 12 bases between. Germline V gene data show CDR1 as SNHLY and CDR2 as FYNNEI. The CDR3 has 15 residues. The CDR3 DNA follows: TGTGCCAGCAGTGCCCGAGAAGGAGGCAATCAGCCCCAGCATTTT. This codes for CASSAREGGNQPQHF.

The rearrangement links TRBV5-6 to TRBJ1-1; D is ambiguous. Germline V lookup: CDR1 SGHDT, CDR2 YYEEEE. This CDR3 spans 13 amino acids. Trimming shortened V by 0 bases and J by 11 bases, and 14 bases separated the two germline ends. CDR3 amino acids: CASSLGQPLGAFF. The CDR3 region has the DNA TGTGCCAGCAGCTTGGGCCAGCCGTTAGGTGCTTTCTTT.

V and J are TRBV18 and TRBJ1-3; no clear D gene. Germline V CDR1 and CDR2: KGHSH, LQKENI. This CDR3 contains 14 residues. Between the trimmed V and J ends, which lost 3 bases and 5 bases, there was a span of 11 bases. CDR3 amino acids: CASSPDMGRNTIYF. CDR3 DNA sequence: TGTGCCAGCTCACCGGATATGGGGAGAAACACCATATATTTT.

CDR3 region: CSVNRDHYGYTF. The CDR3 DNA follows: TGCAGCGTTAACCGGGATCACTATGGCTACACCTTC. The chain uses TRBV29-1 and TRBJ1-2, with D uncertain. Trimming took off 5 bases at V and 3 bases at J, with 10 bases between the two ends. There are 12 residues in the CDR3. Germline loops: CDR1 SQVTM, CDR2 ANQGSEA.

The chain has TRBV19 and TRBJ1-2; D remains ambiguous. Germline V gene sequence: CDR1 LNHDA, CDR2 SQIVND (reference sequence). V lost 4 bases and J 4 bases, leaving 10 bases between the germline ends. There are 13 residues in the CDR3. For the CDR3, the DNA is TGTGCCAGTAGTACGGACGTAATCTATGGCTACACCTTC. It codes for CASSTDVIYGYTF.

The genes are TRBV13 and TRBJ1-1; D gene unclear. The CDR3 consists of 13 residues. Germline CDR1 is PRHDT and CDR2 is FYEKMQ (reference sequence). Trimming pared 2 bases from V and 3 bases from J, leaving 7 bases between. The CDR3 nucleotides read TGTGCCAGCAGCTTAAGGGTACACACTGAAGCTTTCTTT. Residues: CASSLRVHTEAFF.

CDR3 residues: CASYHSSRKGYTF. In nucleotides, the CDR3 is TGTGCCAGTTATCACAGTTCGCGTAAAGGCTACACCTTC. The chain combines TRBV19 with TRBJ1-2; unclear D gene. Germline assignment: CDR1 LNHDA and CDR2 SQIVND (reference sequence). Trimming left V 8 bases short and J 8 bases short, with 18 bases between. The CDR3 has 13 amino acids.

The rearrangement uses TRBV29-1 and TRBJ2-1, with D unclear. The CDR3 totals 15 residues. V lost 4 bases to trimming and J lost 3 bases, with 16 bases between them. Per the germline V gene, CDR1 is SQVTM and CDR2 is ANQGSEA. CDR3 coding DNA: TGCAGCGTTGGGCTGGGATTAGGGCGCTACAATGAGCAGTTCTTC. Its translation is CSVGLGLGRYNEQFF.

V is TRBV7-9 and J is TRBJ1-2; D ambiguous. The CDR3 extends over 12 amino acids. Germline CDR1 and CDR2: SEHNR and FQNEAQ (reference sequence). V was pared by 4 bases and J by 8 bases, with 11 bases between. This CDR3 reads CASSSISPGYTF. CDR3 DNA sequence: TGTGCCAGCAGCTCTATATCCCCAGGCTACACCTTC.

This sequence joins TRBV5-8 and TRBJ1-5; D might be TRBD1 (5 bases). This CDR3 is built from 14 residues. CDR1 is SGHTS and CDR2 is YDEGEE in the germline V gene. V lost 1 base, J lost 6 bases, and 11 bases lay in between. DNA for the CDR3: TGTGCCAGCAGCTTGATCCCTGGGGGTCAGCCCCAGCATTTT. Translation: CASSLIPGGQPQHF. The variable domain in full, completed from reference TRBV5-8 and TRBJ1-5, reads EAGVTQSPTHLIKTRGQQATLRCSPISGHTSVYWYQQALGLGLQFLLWYDEGEERNRGNFPPRFSGRQFPNYSSELNVNALELEDSALYLCASSLIPGGQPQHFGDGTRLSIL.

This sequence joins TRBV18 and TRBJ1-1; D gene unclear. The CDR3 spans 13 residues. Germline V lookup: CDR1 KGHSH, CDR2 LQKENI. The V and J ends lost 1 base and 1 base respectively, with 4 bases between them. Written as DNA, the CDR3 is TGTGCCAGCTCACCACTTGAGAACACTGAAGCTTTCTTT. Protein sequence: CASSPLENTEAFF. Using reference TRBV18 and TRBJ1-1 for the parts outside the CDR3, the full variable domain is NAGVMQNPRHLVRRRGQEARLRCSPMKGHSHVYWYRQLPEEGLKFMVYLQKENIIDESGMPKERFSAEFPKEGPSILRIQQVVRGDSAAYFCASSPLENTEAFFGQGTRLTVV.

This chain joins TRBV6-6 and TRBJ1-4; D gene ambiguous. Germline V gene lookup returns CDR1 MNHNY and CDR2 SVGAGI (reference sequence). There are 14 residues in the CDR3. The V gene lost 6 bases and the J gene lost 3 bases, with 11 bases spanning the gap. Here the CDR3 reads CASRGSPPNEKLFF. CDR3 sequence (DNA): TGTGCCAGCAGAGGGAGTCCGCCTAATGAAAAACTGTTTTTT.

CDR3 DNA: TGTGCCAGAAGCAGGACAGGGCGTAATTCACCCCTCCACTTT. Translation: CARSRTGRNSPLHF. This chain joins TRBV5-3 and TRBJ1-6; TRBD1 matches at 8 bases. TRBV5-3 qualifies as an ORF whose function is uncertain. V shed 4 bases, J shed 6 bases, and the junction held 3 bases outside the gene matches. The CDR3 sequence is 14 residues long.

This chain connects TRBV19 to TRBJ2-3; D possibly corresponds to TRBD2 (7 bases). The germline V gene encodes CDR1 LNHDA and CDR2 SQIVND (reference sequence). The ends were cut back, 8 bases at V and 0 bases at J, with 15 bases in the middle. This CDR3 comprises 15 residues. CDR3 in amino acids: CASHLRGGSTDTQYF. Written as DNA, the CDR3 is TGTGCCAGTCACCTCCGCGGGGGCAGCACAGATACGCAGTATTTT.

The V and J genes are TRBV19 and TRBJ2-1, with D uncertain. Germline lookup yields CDR1 LNHDA and CDR2 SQIVND (reference sequence). The CDR3 loop spans 15 amino acids. Trimming cost V 7 bases and J 0 bases, with 13 bases left between them. CDR3 coding DNA: TGTGCCAGTACATCAGTCTACAGCTCCTACAATGAGCAGTTCTTC. Protein product: CASTSVYSSYNEQFF.

The V gene is TRBV3-1 (or the pseudogene TRBV3-2), the J gene TRBJ1-4, with TRBD1 as a possible D gene (6 bases). Germline V gene sequence: CDR1 LGHDT, CDR2 YNNKEL (reference sequence). V was trimmed by 4 bases and J by 0 bases, leaving 18 bases between them. The CDR3 sequence is 18 residues long. CDR3 sequence (DNA): TGTGCCAGCAGCCCATCCTCGCGGACAGCTGCAACTAATGAAAAACTGTTTTTT. It codes for CASSPSSRTAATNEKLFF.

The gene calls are TRBV5-8 and TRBJ1-1, with TRBD1 as a possible D gene (5 bases). Germline V CDR1 and CDR2: SGHTS, YDEGEE. The CDR3 totals 15 residues. Trimming shortened V by 5 bases and J by 0 bases, and 14 bases separated the two germline ends. The CDR3 DNA reads TGTGCCAGCAGTCGGGACGGACTTATGAACACTGAAGCTTTCTTT. It encodes CASSRDGLMNTEAFF. Full variable domain (rest looked up from reference TRBV5-8 and TRBJ1-1): EAGVTQSPTHLIKTRGQQATLRCSPISGHTSVYWYQQALGLGLQFLLWYDEGEERNRGNFPPRFSGRQFPNYSSELNVNALELEDSALYLCASSRDGLMNTEAFFGQGTRLTVV.

The chain has TRBV19 and TRBJ1-6; D gene uncertain. This CDR3 spans 13 amino acids. Germline loops: CDR1 LNHDA, CDR2 SQIVND (reference sequence). Between the trimmed V and J ends, which lost 7 bases and 7 bases, there was a span of 11 bases. DNA of the CDR3: TGTGCCAGTACCCCTGGCGAAAATTCACCCCTCCACTTT. This codes for CASTPGENSPLHF. The whole variable domain, filled in from reference TRBV19 and TRBJ1-6, reads DGGITQSPKYLFRKEGQNVTLSCEQNLNHDAMYWYRQDPGQGLRLIYYSQIVNDFQKGDIAEGYSVSREKKESFPLTVTSAQKNPTAFYLCASTPGENSPLHFGNGTRLTVT.

The chain combines TRBV12-3 or TRBV12-4 with TRBJ2-2; the D is unclear. Deletions cut 2 bases from V and 6 bases from J, with 4 bases between. The CDR3 consists of 12 residues. CDR3 sequence reads: CASSLRSGELFF. The CDR3 DNA follows: TGTGCCAGCAGTTTAAGGTCCGGGGAGCTGTTTTTT.

In this sample, this clone turned up once. The rearrangement uses TRBV2 and TRBJ2-7; TRBD2 matches 8 bases. V was pared by 6 bases and J by 1 base, with 5 bases of the junction left unmatched. This CDR3 spans 14 amino acids. In germline, CDR1 is SNHLY, CDR2 FYNNEI. CDR3 DNA: TGTGCCAGCAGACAACTAGCGGAATCCTACGAGCAGTACTTC. It translates to CASRQLAESYEQYF.

The J gene is TRBJ1-5, the V gene TRBV6-1; D gene unclear. Germline lookup yields CDR1 MNHNS and CDR2 SASEGT. The length of the CDR3 is 15 residues. The V end lost 3 bases, the J end lost 4 bases, and 13 bases lay between the germline ends. In DNA, the CDR3 is TGTGCCAGCAGTGAGGACCGTGGGCCAAATCAGCCCCAGCATTTT. It codes for CASSEDRGPNQPQHF.